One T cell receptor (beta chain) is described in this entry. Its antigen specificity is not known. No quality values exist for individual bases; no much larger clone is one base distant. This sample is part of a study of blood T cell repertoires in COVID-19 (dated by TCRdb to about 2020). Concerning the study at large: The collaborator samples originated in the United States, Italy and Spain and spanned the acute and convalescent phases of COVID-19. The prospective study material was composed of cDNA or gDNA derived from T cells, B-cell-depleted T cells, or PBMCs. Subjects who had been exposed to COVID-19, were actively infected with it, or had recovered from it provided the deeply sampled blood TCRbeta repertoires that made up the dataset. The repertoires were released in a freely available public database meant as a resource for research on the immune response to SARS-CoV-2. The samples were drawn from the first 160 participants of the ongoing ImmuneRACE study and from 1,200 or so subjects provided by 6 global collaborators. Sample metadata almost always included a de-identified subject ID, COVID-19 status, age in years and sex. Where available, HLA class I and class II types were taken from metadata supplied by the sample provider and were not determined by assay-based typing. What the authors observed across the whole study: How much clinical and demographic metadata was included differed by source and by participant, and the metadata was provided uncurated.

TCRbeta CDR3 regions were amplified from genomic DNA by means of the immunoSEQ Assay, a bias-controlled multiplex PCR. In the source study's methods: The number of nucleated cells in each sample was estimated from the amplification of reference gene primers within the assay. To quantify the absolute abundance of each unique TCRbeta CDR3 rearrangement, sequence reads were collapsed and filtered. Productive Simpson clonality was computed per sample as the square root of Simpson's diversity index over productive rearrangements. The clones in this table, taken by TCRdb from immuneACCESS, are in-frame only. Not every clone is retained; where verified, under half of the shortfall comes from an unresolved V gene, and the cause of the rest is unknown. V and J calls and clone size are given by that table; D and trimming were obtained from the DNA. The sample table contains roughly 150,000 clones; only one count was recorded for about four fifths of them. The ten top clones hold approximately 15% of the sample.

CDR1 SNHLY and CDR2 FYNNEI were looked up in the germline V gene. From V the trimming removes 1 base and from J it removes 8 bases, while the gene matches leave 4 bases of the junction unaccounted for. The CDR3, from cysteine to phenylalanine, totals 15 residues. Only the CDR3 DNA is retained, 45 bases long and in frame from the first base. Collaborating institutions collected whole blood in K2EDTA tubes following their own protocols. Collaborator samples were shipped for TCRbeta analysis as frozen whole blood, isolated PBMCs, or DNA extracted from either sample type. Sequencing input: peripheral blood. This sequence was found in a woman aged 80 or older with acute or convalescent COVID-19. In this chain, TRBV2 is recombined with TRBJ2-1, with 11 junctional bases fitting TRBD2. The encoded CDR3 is CASSEGSGGAYEQFF. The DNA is TGTGCCAGCAGTGAAGGTAGCGGGGGGGCCTATGAGCAGTTCTTC. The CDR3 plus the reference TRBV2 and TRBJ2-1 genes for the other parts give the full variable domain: EPEVTQTPSHQVTQMGQEVILRCVPISNHLYFYWYRQILGQKVEFLVSFYNNEISEKSEIFDDQFSVERPDGSNFTLKIRSTKLEDSAMYFCASSEGSGGAYEQFFGPGTRLTVL.